The 2 T cell receptor beta chains presented below share a single source sample, sequenced in a study of shared clonotypes between healthy human individuals (TCRdb year 2020). The library was prepared using the immunoSEQ multiplex PCR assay. Entries here come from immuneACCESS through TCRdb and include only in-frame sequences with V and J called. Some clones fail to appear in such tables; in the studies checked, an unresolved V gene covers under half of the shortfall, and the cause of the remainder is unknown. In this sample the table shows around 2,100,000 clones, roughly 94% of which occur a single time. The ten largest clones add up to 1% to 1.5% of the sample. CD8 naive samples were CD45RO-negative cells positively selected for CCR7, giving a CD45RA+CCR7+ population that excluded TemRA cells. Material for sequencing was naive CD8+ T cells sorted from blood. Explained via the paper, the cell subset or site label denotes: CD45RA+CCR7+. The receptors here all came from a man between 18 and 29 years old in good health.

This chain connects TRBV29-1 to TRBJ2-1; D not resolved. This CDR3 has 11 amino acids. CDR1 is SQVTM and CDR2 is ANQGSEA in the germline V gene. V was clipped by 0 bases and J by 9 bases, with 6 bases between them. In nucleotides, the CDR3 is TGCAGCGTTGAAGATCTCGCTGAGCAGTTCTTC. Its protein product is CSVEDLAEQFF.

About this clone itself: The same CDR3 can be traced to other DNA sequences in this sample. V usage is TRBV28 and J usage is TRBJ2-2; D unresolved. The CDR3 covers 13 residues. Germline V gene lookup returns CDR1 MDHEN and CDR2 SYDVKM. Trimming took 6 bases from V and 4 from J, leaving 9 bases between them. The CDR3 sequence is CASSLVGTGELFF. The CDR3 DNA reads as TGTGCCAGCAGCCTCGTGGGCACCGGGGAGCTGTTTTTT. Together with reference TRBV28 and TRBJ2-2, the CDR3 gives the full variable domain: DVKVTQSSRYLVKRTGEKVFLECVQDMDHENMFWYRQDPGLGLRLIYFSYDVKMKEKGDIPEGYSVSREKKERFSLILESASTNQTSMYLCASSLVGTGELFFGEGSRLTVL.